Each of the 17 T cell receptor beta chains below was sequenced from the same sample in a study of tumor-infiltrating lymphocytes in primary liver carcinoma. Co-extracting RNA and DNA was done with about 18-33 mg of unsorted bulk tissue as input. Using a constant-region primer together with ProtoScript II reverse transcriptase, TCR beta cDNA was made from about 500 ng of total RNA. Researchers made the TCR beta libraries by running three nested multiplex PCR rounds with slightly modified ARM-PCR. The opening two PCR rounds, approximately 10 cycles each, paired TRBV1-TRBV30 forward primers with a C-beta reverse primer. TCRdb re-analysed the multiplex PCR reads in MiXCR, keeping a single row per CDR3 protein. The sample contains 90,000 to 150,000 distinct CDR3 sequences, under 70% of which appear only once. The sequencing input was tumor-adjacent normal liver tissue. These receptor sequences come from an older woman with primary liver carcinoma and hepatitis B virus infection.

This clonotype was detected once. It may be a read error: a sequence one base away is much more abundant. J is TRBJ2-3 and V is TRBV18; D might be TRBD1 (5 bases). Germline lookup yields CDR1 KGHSH and CDR2 LQKENI. The CDR3 loop spans 13 amino acids. The germline V and J ends were trimmed by 8 bases and 5 bases, with 14 bases remaining between them. CDR3 in DNA: TGTGCCAGCGAACAGGCTCGTGAAGATACGCAGTATTTT. This gives the protein CASEQAREDTQYF.

This clonotype has a count of ten or more. This chain joins TRBV5-1 and TRBJ2-1; the D is unclear. Germline V gives CDR1 SGHRS, CDR2 YFSETQ. This CDR3 has 15 amino acids. V shed 3 bases and J shed 5 bases, with 15 bases lying between them. The CDR3 is CASSSEVGVNNEQFF. The CDR3 DNA sequence: TGCGCCAGCAGCTCCGAGGTTGGGGTCAACAATGAGCAGTTCTTC. Full variable domain (outside the CDR3, taken from reference TRBV5-1 and TRBJ2-1): KAGVTQTPRYLIKTRGQQVTLSCSPISGHRSVSWYQQTPGQGLQFLFEYFSETQRNKGNFPGRFSGRQFSNSRSEMNVSTLELGDSALYLCASSSEVGVNNEQFFGPGTRLTVL.

This clonotype appeared once. This sequence joins TRBV7-9 and TRBJ2-1; perhaps D is TRBD1 or TRBD2 (7 bases each). Judging by the DNA end, TRBJ2-7 fits better; the J call may be wrong. This CDR3 is 14 amino acids long. Germline V gene sequence: CDR1 SEHNR, CDR2 FQNEAQ (reference sequence). The CDR3 bases are TGTGCCAGCAGCCACCAGGGGGGGAACAATGAGCAGTACTTC. This translates into CASSHQGGNNEQYF.

Concerning this clonotype: One junction end disagrees with the germline gene, perhaps due to a read error. The chain carries TRBV2 and TRBJ2-7; 10 bases are shared with TRBD1. This CDR3 contains 14 residues. The germline gives CDR1 SNHLY, CDR2 FYNNEI. The CDR3 here is CVSSWTGGTYEQYF. As DNA, the CDR3 is TGTGTCAGCAGCTGGACAGGGGGAACCTACGAGCAGTACTTC.

This chain uses TRBV10-2 with TRBJ2-5; D not certain. Germline V gives CDR1 WSHSY, CDR2 SAAADI. Between the trimmed V and J ends, which lost 4 bases and 4 bases, there was a span of 10 bases. The CDR3 consists of 13 residues. The CDR3 DNA reads as TGCGCCAGCAGTGGCACAGTGGGAGAGACCCAGTACTTC. As protein: CASSGTVGETQYF.

As concerns this clonotype: It is likely a read error, because the conserved phenylalanine at the end of the CDR3 is missing. This sequence joins TRBV7-9 and TRBJ2-7; D unresolved. This CDR3 spans 15 amino acids. CDR1 SEHNR and CDR2 FQNEAQ come from the germline V gene (reference sequence). The germline V and J ends were trimmed by 6 bases and 3 bases, with 18 bases remaining between them. The CDR3 DNA sequence: TGTGCCAGCAGTTTGACGACCGTCCGAAACTACGAGCAGTACTTA. Amino acids: CASSLTTVRNYEQYL.

Turning to this clonotype: This sequence may be a read error, since a much larger clone differs from it by one base. J is TRBJ2-7 and V is TRBV21-1; no DNA check was done on the table's D call, TRBD1. TRBV21-1 is classified as a pseudogene. This CDR3 is 17 amino acids long. The CDR3 region is CASSLFLGQTRSYEQYF. As DNA, the CDR3 is TGTGCCAGCAGCTTATTTTTGGGACAGACGAGATCCTACGAGCAGTACTTC.

This clonotype has a single count. This chain connects TRBV11-2 to TRBJ2-1, with TRBD2 identical over 13 bases. The CDR3 has 15 residues. V trimming: 5 bases; J trimming: 7 bases; junction bases outside the gene matches: 5. Germline CDR1 is SGHAT and CDR2 is FQNNGV. The DNA for the CDR3 is TGTGCCAGCAGCAGGACTAGCGGGAGAAGAAATGAGCAGTTCTTC. Amino acids: CASSRTSGRRNEQFF.

The rearrangement joins TRBV18 to TRBJ2-7, with TRBD2 matching over 8 bases. The length of the CDR3 is 17 residues. V lost 4 bases to trimming and J lost 6 bases; unmatched junction nucleotides: 17. Germline values: CDR1 KGHSH, CDR2 LQKENI. CDR3 loop: CASSHRLATLITGEQYF. The CDR3 DNA is TGTGCCAGCTCACACAGACTAGCGACCTTAATTACCGGCGAGCAGTACTTC.

V gene TRBV12-3 or TRBV12-4 combines with J gene TRBJ1-2; tentative D call: TRBD1 (6 bases). This CDR3 is built from 14 residues. V was shortened by 6 bases and J by 9 bases, with 20 bases between the two germline ends. This CDR3 is CASRPGTGMSRYTF. The CDR3 nucleotides are TGTGCCAGCAGGCCTGGAACAGGGATGTCTCGCTACACCTTC.

To note about this clonotype: This is likely a read error, given that the CDR3 carries no conserved phenylalanine or tryptophan at its end. The V and J genes are TRBV6-1 and TRBJ2-5; 8 bases line up with TRBD1. The CDR3 totals 14 residues. V dropped 6 bases and J dropped 5; count of bases not matched to a gene: 8. The germline gives CDR1 MNHNS, CDR2 SASEGT. CDR3 amino acids: CASRQAGGRETQYL. In DNA form, the CDR3 reads TGTGCCAGCAGGCAAGCAGGGGGCCGGGAGACCCAGTACTTA.

As to this clonotype: The junction and the germline gene differ at one end; a read error may be behind it. The chain combines TRBV6-1 with TRBJ1-6; the D is unclear. CDR1 is MNHNS, CDR2 SASEGT, per germline. The CDR3 totals 17 residues. The CDR3 sequence: CASNEEVDYSYNSPLHF. CDR3 DNA sequence: TGTGCCAGCAATGAAGAGGTTGACTACTCCTATAATTCACCCCTCCACTTT.

Regarding this clonotype: A much larger clone differs by one base, so this may be a read error. The conserved phenylalanine or tryptophan is not found at the CDR3 terminus, so this likely reflects a read error. The rearrangement links TRBV7-3 to TRBJ2-2, with a possible D match to TRBD1 (6 bases). Germline V gene lookup returns CDR1 SGHTA and CDR2 FQGTGA. Trimming left V 5 bases short and J 1 base short, with 8 bases between. CDR3 length equals 14 residues. The CDR3 here is CASSTTGNTGELFI. In nucleotides, the CDR3 is TGTGCCAGCAGCACGACAGGGAACACCGGGGAGCTGTTTATT.

This clonotype was seen repeatedly, ten times or more. J is TRBJ2-7 and V is TRBV5-5, with a tentative D call TRBD1 (7 bases). The V gene lost 4 bases and the J gene lost 4 bases, with 15 bases spanning the gap. The CDR3 length is 14 residues. CDR1 is SGHKS, CDR2 YYEKEE, per germline (reference sequence). In DNA form, the CDR3 reads TGTGCCAGCAGCCGTCAGGGGGGTCTGTACGAGCAGTACTTC. Amino acids: CASSRQGGLYEQYF.

CDR3 region: CACRKIQGIAQYF. The CDR3 DNA follows: TGTGCATGCAGAAAGATCCAGGGGATTGCGCAGTATTTT. The V call is TRBV5-8, the J call TRBJ2-3; D may be TRBD1 (6 bases). Germline V lookup: CDR1 SGHTS, CDR2 YDEGEE. This CDR3 is built from 13 residues.

Comments on this clonotype: This may stem from a read error, because a much larger clone lies one nucleotide away. This chain uses TRBV24-1 with TRBJ2-1; D may be TRBD2 (6 bases). Germline assignment: CDR1 KGHDR and CDR2 SFDVKD. CDR3 length: 14 amino acids. This CDR3 is CAISDAGLYNEQFF. The DNA of the CDR3 is TGTGCCATCAGTGACGCGGGACTTTACAATGAGCAGTTCTTC.

V is TRBV6-1 and J is TRBJ1-1; D remains ambiguous. This CDR3 is 14 amino acids long. Per germline, CDR1 MNHNS and CDR2 SASEGT. V dropped 5 bases and J dropped 4 bases, with 14 bases sitting between them. CDR3 DNA sequence: TGTGCCAGCAGTAAAGATGGTGTGGCCACTGAAGCTTTCTTT. The encoded protein is CASSKDGVATEAFF.